The 29 T cell receptor beta chains below come from one sample, sequenced in a study of shared clonotypes between healthy human individuals. Some clones are missing from TCRdb's copy, which holds only in-frame ones; the method was immunoSEQ multiplex PCR. The table lists about 1.5 million clones, around 98% of them singletons. The specimen was naive CD4+ T cells sorted from blood. The subset: CD45RA+ positively selected. These receptors were obtained from a man aged 30-40 years in good health.

The rearrangement links TRBV5-1 to TRBJ2-1; the match to TRBD1 covers 7 bases. The CDR3 totals 15 residues. Trimming cost V 5 bases and J 3 bases; bases outside gene matches: 8. Germline V gene lookup returns CDR1 SGHRS and CDR2 YFSETQ. The CDR3 loop is CASRLYDRVYNEQFF. The CDR3 coding sequence is TGCGCCAGCAGGCTTTACGACAGGGTCTACAATGAGCAGTTCTTC.

The rearrangement uses TRBV9 and TRBJ2-5; D possibly corresponds to TRBD1 (6 bases). Trimming shortened V by 1 base and J by 2 bases, and 15 bases separated the two germline ends. In germline, CDR1 is SGDLS, CDR2 YYNGEE. The CDR3 covers 16 residues. CDR3 in amino acids: CASSVIPGAEQETQYF. CDR3 nucleotide sequence: TGTGCCAGCAGCGTAATTCCAGGGGCCGAGCAAGAGACCCAGTACTTC.

This rearrangement joins TRBV18 to TRBJ2-3, with 8 positions matching TRBD1. The CDR3 sequence is 15 residues long. V was clipped by 6 bases and J by 2 bases; unmatched bases: 7. The germline CDR1 and CDR2 sequences are KGHSH and LQKENI. For the CDR3, the DNA is TGTGCCAGCTCCAACACAGGGGGATCCACAGATACGCAGTATTTT. This sequence encodes CASSNTGGSTDTQYF.

V usage is TRBV5-1 and J usage is TRBJ2-1; D assignment may be TRBD1 or TRBD2 (5 bases each). The V and J ends lost 3 bases and 7 bases respectively, with 14 bases between them. There are 14 residues in the CDR3. Germline lookup yields CDR1 SGHRS and CDR2 YFSETQ. The CDR3 sequence: CASSSRDPVNEQFF. In nucleotides, the CDR3 is TGCGCCAGCAGCTCCCGGGACCCCGTAAATGAGCAGTTCTTC.

V is TRBV2 and J is TRBJ2-3; D ambiguous. CDR3 length equals 13 residues. V gave up 10 bases and J gave up 2 bases, with 13 bases separating them. Germline loops: CDR1 SNHLY, CDR2 FYNNEI. The CDR3 protein is CATTSRYTDTQYF. The CDR3 region has the DNA TGTGCCACGACATCCCGTTACACAGATACGCAGTATTTT.

This clone has only one observation. The chain is built from TRBV7-2 and TRBJ2-5; D possibly uses TRBD1 or TRBD2 (5 bases each). The CDR3 spans 14 residues. The V gene's germline CDR1 is SGHTA and CDR2 FQGNSA. Deletions cut 1 base from V and 8 bases from J, with 14 bases between. The CDR3 here is CASSLDGAPRTQYF. The CDR3 DNA is TGTGCCAGCAGCTTAGACGGGGCCCCGCGAACCCAGTACTTC. The variable domain in full, completed from reference TRBV7-2 and TRBJ2-5, reads GAGVSQSPSNKVTEKGKDVELRCDPISGHTALYWYRQSLGQGLEFLIYFQGNSAPDKSGLPSDRFSAERTGGSVSTLTIQRTQQEDSAVYLCASSLDGAPRTQYFGPGTRLLVL.

The chain recombines TRBV11-2 with TRBJ1-4; 7 positions match TRBD1. V trimming: 1 base; J trimming: 8 bases; junction bases outside the gene matches: 7. CDR1 is SGHAT and CDR2 is FQNNGV in the germline V gene. CDR3 length equals 15 residues. The CDR3 reads CASSLARQGGEKLFF. In DNA form, the CDR3 reads TGTGCCAGCAGCTTAGCGCGGCAGGGGGGAGAAAAACTGTTTTTT.

This chain connects TRBV18 to TRBJ1-4; weak D call: TRBD1 (6 bases). Germline V gene sequence: CDR1 KGHSH, CDR2 LQKENI. The CDR3 extends over 14 amino acids. V was cut by 6 bases and J by 8 bases, with 16 bases left in between. This CDR3 is CASSLQGFDEKLFF. The CDR3 DNA follows: TGTGCCAGCTCGCTACAGGGTTTCGACGAAAAACTGTTTTTT.

The chain couples TRBV10-1 to TRBJ2-3, with D tentatively TRBD1 (5 bases). The CDR3 is 15 residues long. Trimming removed 5 bases from V and 2 bases from J, with 14 bases in between. Germline loops: CDR1 WNHNN, CDR2 SYGVQD (reference sequence). The CDR3 DNA is TGCGCCAGCAGTACTTCAGGGCTACACACAGATACGCAGTATTTT. It is translated as CASSTSGLHTDTQYF.

This chain joins TRBV15 and TRBJ2-2; D not resolved. V gave up 0 bases and J gave up 7 bases, with 6 bases separating them. The length of the CDR3 is 13 residues. Germline CDR1 LNHNV, CDR2 YYDKDF (reference sequence). This CDR3 reads CATSRDFGGELFF. CDR3 nucleotide sequence: TGTGCCACCAGCAGAGACTTTGGCGGGGAGCTGTTTTTT.

The chain recombines TRBV5-1 with TRBJ2-7; D is unresolved. The CDR3 runs 13 residues. Trimming pared 1 base from V and 6 bases from J, leaving 11 bases between. The germline V gene encodes CDR1 SGHRS and CDR2 YFSETQ. The CDR3 here is CASSLISRSEQYF. CDR3 DNA sequence: TGCGCCAGCAGCTTGATAAGTCGAAGCGAGCAGTACTTC. The complete variable domain, with remaining parts taken from reference TRBV5-1 and TRBJ2-7, reads KAGVTQTPRYLIKTRGQQVTLSCSPISGHRSVSWYQQTPGQGLQFLFEYFSETQRNKGNFPGRFSGRQFSNSRSEMNVSTLELGDSALYLCASSLISRSEQYFGPGTRLTVT.

Of note for this clone: The sample carries other DNA sequences with the same CDR3. J is TRBJ2-7 and V is TRBV5-1; 8 nucleotides match TRBD2. Unmatched junction bases numbered 2, after V lost 0 bases and J lost 0 bases. CDR1 is SGHRS, CDR2 YFSETQ, per germline. CDR3 size: 15 residues. Here the CDR3 DNA reads TGCGCCAGCAGCTTGGTCGCGGGAGGCTCCTACGAGCAGTACTTC. Protein product: CASSLVAGGSYEQYF. The full variable domain, completed using reference TRBV5-1 and TRBJ2-7, is KAGVTQTPRYLIKTRGQQVTLSCSPISGHRSVSWYQQTPGQGLQFLFEYFSETQRNKGNFPGRFSGRQFSNSRSEMNVSTLELGDSALYLCASSLVAGGSYEQYFGPGTRLTVT.

The chain employs TRBV5-1 and TRBJ2-7; 12 bases line up with TRBD1. The V gene end was trimmed by 4 bases and the J gene end by 4 bases; junction bases not matched to a gene: 9. The CDR3 spans 16 residues. The germline CDR1 and CDR2 sequences are SGHRS and YFSETQ. CDR3 sequence (DNA): TGCGCCAGCAGCGCAAGCCCGGGACAGGGGGCTTACGAGCAGTACTTC. It yields the protein CASSASPGQGAYEQYF.

This sequence joins TRBV11-3 and TRBJ2-7; weak D call: TRBD1 (6 bases). Trimming shortened V by 5 bases and J by 0 bases, and 20 bases separated the two germline ends. The V gene's germline CDR1 is SGHNT and CDR2 YENEEA. This CDR3 spans 17 amino acids. CDR3 nucleotide sequence: TGTGCCAGCAGCCAGATCCGGACAGTTATATCCTCCTACGAGCAGTACTTC. Protein: CASSQIRTVISSYEQYF.

The rearrangement uses TRBV6-5 and TRBJ2-7; D gene unclear. Germline V lookup: CDR1 MNHEY, CDR2 SVGAGI. V lost 6 bases and J lost 5, with 17 bases in between. The CDR3 covers 14 residues. The CDR3 region has the DNA TGTGCCAGCAGCCTCCTAAAGGGTACCCACGAGCAGTACTTC. It encodes CASSLLKGTHEQYF.

The chain is built from TRBV5-8 and TRBJ1-5; tentatively, D is TRBD1 (6 bases). Germline assignment: CDR1 SGHTS and CDR2 YDEGEE. V was trimmed by 0 bases and J by 5 bases, leaving 12 bases between them. CDR3 length equals 15 residues. The CDR3 reads CASSLDRERYQPQHF. CDR3 in DNA: TGTGCCAGCAGCTTGGACAGGGAGCGTTATCAGCCCCAGCATTTT.

The chain is built from TRBV19 and TRBJ2-7, with TRBD1 as a possible D gene (6 bases). Trimming took off 4 bases at V and 0 bases at J, with 16 bases between the two ends. The CDR3 is 16 amino acids. Germline CDR1 is LNHDA and CDR2 is SQIVND (reference sequence). The CDR3 DNA is TGTGCCAGTAGTACCAAAGGGGGATATAGCTCCTACGAGCAGTACTTC. This translates into CASSTKGGYSSYEQYF.

The chain combines TRBV9 with TRBJ2-2; 9 bases match TRBD2. Germline trimming cut 3 bases from V and 4 bases from J; bases unmatched to any gene: 4. There are 15 residues in the CDR3. The V gene's germline CDR1 is SGDLS and CDR2 YYNGEE. The CDR3 loop reads CASSGSGSFTGELFF. CDR3 coding DNA: TGTGCCAGCAGCGGTAGCGGGAGTTTCACCGGGGAGCTGTTTTTT.

The chain recombines TRBV5-1 with TRBJ2-5, with 8 nucleotides matching TRBD1. With V trimmed by 0 bases and J by 7 bases, 2 bases remained unmatched. The CDR3 totals 13 residues. Per germline, CDR1 SGHRS and CDR2 YFSETQ. The CDR3 region is CASSLEGQGTQYF. The DNA for the CDR3 is TGCGCCAGCAGCTTGGAAGGACAGGGGACCCAGTACTTC.

This chain joins TRBV15 and TRBJ2-7, with D perhaps assigned TRBD1 or TRBD2 (5 bases each). With 0 bases removed from V and 3 bases from J, the gap between germline ends came to 9 bases. The CDR3 length is 14 residues. Per the germline V gene, CDR1 is LNHNV and CDR2 is YYDKDF (reference sequence). The CDR3 sequence: CATSREGVGYEQYF. CDR3 bases: TGTGCCACCAGCAGAGAGGGGGTTGGCTACGAGCAGTACTTC.

As regards this clone: This sample includes further DNA sequences coding for the same CDR3. The CDR3 bases are TGTGCCAGCAGCGCCCAGGGATACGAGCAGTACTTC. It translates to CASSAQGYEQYF. V and J are TRBV7-9 and TRBJ2-7; tentatively, D is TRBD1 (5 bases). The germline gives CDR1 SEHNR, CDR2 FQNEAQ (reference sequence). The ends were cut back, 5 bases at V and 4 bases at J, with 9 bases in the middle. The CDR3 is made up of 12 amino acids.

The chain uses TRBV18 and TRBJ1-3, with D unclear. The germline V gene has CDR1 KGHSH and CDR2 LQKENI. The V end lost 5 bases, the J end lost 4 bases, and 9 bases lay between the germline ends. The CDR3 is 13 residues long. The CDR3 reads CASSSTEGNTIYF. DNA for the CDR3: TGTGCCAGCTCATCTACAGAGGGAAACACCATATATTTT.

This rearrangement joins TRBV6-1 to TRBJ2-7, with a weak D call TRBD2 (5 bases). CDR1 is MNHNS, CDR2 SASEGT, per germline. Deletions cut 6 bases from V and 1 base from J, with 10 bases between. This CDR3 region has 13 residues. CDR3 loop: CASRWTGSYEQYF. CDR3 nucleotide sequence: TGTGCCAGCAGATGGACGGGGTCCTACGAGCAGTACTTC.

The chain employs TRBV27 and TRBJ2-3, with TRBD2 identical over 7 bases. The CDR3 runs to 18 residues. Unmatched junction bases numbered 19, after V lost 8 bases and J lost 2 bases. Per germline, CDR1 MNHEY and CDR2 SMNVEV (reference sequence). CDR3 nucleotide sequence: TGTGCCAGCTCCTCGGCGAGGGAGCTAGCGGTTCTCACAGATACGCAGTATTTT. The encoded protein is CASSSARELAVLTDTQYF.

The chain combines TRBV5-1 with TRBJ2-1; 9 nucleotides line up with TRBD2. The CDR3 covers 16 residues. V lost 4 bases, J lost 8 bases, and 13 bases stayed unmatched. From germline, CDR1 is SGHRS and CDR2 YFSETQ. The chain's CDR3 is CASSPGDSGSVYEQFF. CDR3 coding DNA: TGCGCCAGCAGCCCCGGGGATAGCGGGAGTGTATATGAGCAGTTCTTC.

The chain links TRBV7-9 to TRBJ2-1; D is unclear. Germline V lookup: CDR1 SEHNR, CDR2 FQNEAQ (reference sequence). The ends were cut back, 7 bases at V and 0 bases at J, with 10 bases in the middle. The CDR3 loop spans 14 amino acids. CDR3: CASIVTSSYNEQFF. CDR3 bases: TGTGCCAGCATCGTGACGAGCTCCTACAATGAGCAGTTCTTC.

The CDR3 spells CAISESGQGLPQHF. The DNA of the CDR3 is TGTGCCATCAGTGAGTCTGGACAGGGTCTACCCCAGCATTTT. The chain employs TRBV10-3 and TRBJ1-5; 8 bases match TRBD1. After removal of 0 bases from V and 10 bases from J, the junction contained 5 bases not matched to a gene. The CDR3 is 14 amino acids. CDR1 and CDR2 (germline): ENHRY, SYGVKD.

The V call is TRBV30, the J call TRBJ1-3; D unresolved. The CDR3 is made up of 13 amino acids. Germline V gives CDR1 GTSNPN, CDR2 SVGIG (reference sequence). V was clipped by 4 bases and J by 4 bases, with 11 bases between them. The CDR3 here is CAWTSRAGNTIYF. The CDR3 DNA reads TGTGCCTGGACCTCAAGGGCGGGAAACACCATATATTTT.

The CDR3 DNA reads TGTGCTAGTGGTTTGGACCCGGGACTAGGGCCCCAGCATTTT. Translating gives CASGLDPGLGPQHF. The chain couples TRBV12-5 to TRBJ1-5; D may be TRBD1 (5 bases). CDR1 is LGHNT, CDR2 FRNRAP, per germline. With 1 base removed from V and 9 bases from J, the gap between germline ends came to 13 bases. CDR3 length equals 14 residues. Supplemented by reference TRBV12-5 and TRBJ1-5, the full variable domain reads DARVTQTPRHKVTEMGQEVTMRCQPILGHNTVFWYRQTMMQGLELLAYFRNRAPLDDSGMPKDRFSAEMPDATLATLKIQPSEPRDSAVYFCASGLDPGLGPQHFGDGTRLSIL.